This is a list of T cell receptor beta chains from one sample in a study of spatial heterogeneity in lung cancer. TCRdb called the 5' RACE reads again in MiXCR, with one record for every CDR3 protein. The repertoire consists of around 100,000 distinct CDR3 sequences, with approximately 4.4% occurring once and the leading ten covering 21%. The material sequenced was lung tumor tissue, taken at surgery. All receptors derive from a male donor with early-stage non-small cell lung cancer. Each CDR3 is given with its conserved first and last residue. D genes are given only for firm matches. Size values are once, few and many counts, or a class for expanded clones, and some rows have none.

j_call v_call clone_size d_call cdr3_nt cdr3_aa
TRBJ2-1 TRBV5-1 many TRBD1 TGCGCCAGCAGCCGGGACAGGGTCCAGCATGAGCAGTTCTTC CASSRDRVQHEQFF
TRBJ1-1 TRBV12-3/TRBV12-4 many NA TGTGCCAGCAGTTTCAGTCAGGGGGAAGCTTTCTTT CASSFSQGEAFF
TRBJ2-5 TRBV6-1 many NA TGTGCCAGCAGTGAACAGGGCGGGGAGACCCAGTACTTC CASSEQGGETQYF
TRBJ1-3 TRBV4-2 many TRBD1 TGTGCCAGCAGCCAAGCCCAAACAGGGGAGGACACCATATATTTT CASSQAQTGEDTIYF
TRBJ1-4 TRBV4-1 many NA TGCGCCAGCAGCCAAGATGTCACATTTACGAATGAAAAACTGTTTTTT CASSQDVTFTNEKLFF
TRBJ1-4 TRBV21-1 many NA TGTGCCAGCCCAGCAGGCAGAGAAAAACTGTTTTTT CASPAGREKLFF
TRBJ2-7 TRBV6-6 few NA TGTGCCAGCAGTTACGCTTGGTCTAGTATGCTCCACGAGCAGTACTTC CASSYAWSSMLHEQYF
TRBJ2-3 TRBV5-1 many TRBD2 TGCGCCAGCAGCTCTGGGCTAGCGGGAGTAACAGATACGCAGTATTTT CASSSGLAGVTDTQYF
TRBJ2-3 TRBV28 many TRBD1 TGTGCCAGCAGTTCCTCCATACTCGACAGGGCCACAGATACGCAGTATTTT CASSSSILDRATDTQYF
TRBJ2-3 TRBV15 NA TRBD2 TGTGCCACCAGCAGTGACGGACTAGCGGGATCAGATACGCAGTATTTT CATSSDGLAGSDTQYF
TRBJ1-1 TRBV24-1 many NA TGTGCCACCGCCGCCAAGTTCGGCACTGAAGCTTTCTTT CATAAKFGTEAFF
TRBJ2-3 TRBV20-1 many TRBD1 TGCAGTGCTAGAGATCCCCAGGGGGTGACAGATACGCAGTATTTT CSARDPQGVTDTQYF
TRBJ2-5 TRBV7-9 few NA TGTGCCAGCAGCTTATTCGTCCTTTTGACCCCGGGGCAAGAGACCCAGTACTTC CASSLFVLLTPGQETQYF
TRBJ2-5 TRBV18 NA TRBD1 TGTGCCAGCTCACCGTCAGGGGACAGACAAGAGACCCAGTACTTC CASSPSGDRQETQYF
TRBJ1-1 TRBV12-3/TRBV12-4 NA TRBD1 TGTGCCAGCAGTGTACAGGGGTACGCTGAAGCTTTCTTT CASSVQGYAEAFF
TRBJ2-7 TRBV27 many NA TGTGCCAGCAGTTATGTATGGGGGACCGTAAGAGAGCAGTACTTC CASSYVWGTVREQYF
TRBJ2-7 TRBV6-1 many TRBD1 TGTGCCAGCAGGGCCCGGGACAGCCTTTACGAGCAGTACTTC CASRARDSLYEQYF
TRBJ2-7 TRBV20-1 many TRBD2 TGCAGCAGCCCTCTTAAGGAGCGGGACTCATACGAGCAGTACTTC CSSPLKERDSYEQYF
TRBJ1-3 TRBV5-1 many NA TGCGCCAGCAGCTTGGGGGCGGCTCGGTCTGGAAACACCATATATTTT CASSLGAARSGNTIYF
TRBJ1-2 TRBV4-1 many NA TGCGCCAGCAGCCAGACAGGAGGAGCTAACTATGGCTACACCTTC CASSQTGGANYGYTF
TRBJ1-5 TRBV27 many TRBD1 TGTGCCAGCAGTTTATCGGTTCTTGGCAGGGGGTCGGGTCAGCCCCAGCATTTT CASSLSVLGRGSGQPQHF
TRBJ2-6 TRBV5-1 many NA TGCGCCAGCAGAAGAGACACTTCTGGGGCCAACGTCCTGACTTTC CASRRDTSGANVLTF
TRBJ1-4 TRBV27 many TRBD1 TGTGCCAGCAGTGAGGGGGCGCATGAAAAACTGTTTTTT CASSEGAHEKLFF
TRBJ1-4 TRBV18 NA TRBD1 TGTGCCAGCTCACCAGGGACAGGAGAGAATGAAAAACTGTTTTTT CASSPGTGENEKLFF
TRBJ2-1 TRBV6-5 many NA TGTGCCAGCAGTCGAAGGATGGGGGCGTTGGAGCAGTTCTTC CASSRRMGALEQFF
TRBJ2-7 TRBV7-9 many TRBD2 TGTGCCAGCAGCTTATGGGGGACTAGTTCCGAGCAGTACTTC CASSLWGTSSEQYF
TRBJ1-2 TRBV27 NA TRBD1 TGTGCCAGCAGGGAGGAAAGGGGGCTTGCTAACTATGGCTACACCTTC CASREERGLANYGYTF
TRBJ2-5 TRBV29-1 many NA TGCAGCGTTGGATCCACACGGCTCGAGACCCAGTACTTC CSVGSTRLETQYF
TRBJ1-1 TRBV18 NA NA TGTGCCAGCCAGGACGTCCTCCCGGCTCCCACTGAAGCTTTCTTT CASQDVLPAPTEAFF
TRBJ2-3 TRBV2 many TRBD2 TGTGCCAGCCTGACTAGCGTACGCACAGATACGCAGTATTTT CASLTSVRTDTQYF
TRBJ1-3 TRBV28 few NA TGTGCCAGCAGTTTAAGGGGCGGAGGAAACACCATATATTTT CASSLRGGGNTIYF
TRBJ2-1 TRBV3-1 many TRBD1 TGTGCCAGCAGCCGAGACAGGGAGACCTCCTTCTACAATGAGCAGTTCTTC CASSRDRETSFYNEQFF
TRBJ1-6 TRBV5-1 many NA TGCGCCAGCAGCTTGGAACGTCTCGGGGATCGCCTTTTTAATTCACCCCTCCACTTT CASSLERLGDRLFNSPLHF
TRBJ2-7 TRBV29-1 many NA TGCAGCCCCCCGGGGGTTTCCTACGAGCAGTACTTC CSPPGVSYEQYF
TRBJ2-5 TRBV3-1 many TRBD2 TGTGCCAGCAGTCAGCGGGGGGACTGGCAGACCCAGTACTTC CASSQRGDWQTQYF
TRBJ1-2 TRBV7-8 few TRBD1 TGTGCCAGCAGCCCAACCTCGACAGGGCTCTATGGCTACACCTTC CASSPTSTGLYGYTF
TRBJ2-1 TRBV7-2 few TRBD2 TGTGCCAGCAGCTTTGGCGGGAGATCCTACAATGAGCAGTTCTTC CASSFGGRSYNEQFF
TRBJ1-4 TRBV5-1 many TRBD1 TGCGCCAGCAGCCGTACCCAGGGACAGGAAAAACTGTTTTTT CASSRTQGQEKLFF
TRBJ2-7 TRBV6-6 many TRBD2 TGTGCCAGCAGCCCTACTAGCGGCGAGCAGTACTTC CASSPTSGEQYF
TRBJ1-5 TRBV6-6 many NA TGTGCCAGCAGTCCTCAAGGCCCGGAATTCAATCAGCCCCAGCATTTT CASSPQGPEFNQPQHF